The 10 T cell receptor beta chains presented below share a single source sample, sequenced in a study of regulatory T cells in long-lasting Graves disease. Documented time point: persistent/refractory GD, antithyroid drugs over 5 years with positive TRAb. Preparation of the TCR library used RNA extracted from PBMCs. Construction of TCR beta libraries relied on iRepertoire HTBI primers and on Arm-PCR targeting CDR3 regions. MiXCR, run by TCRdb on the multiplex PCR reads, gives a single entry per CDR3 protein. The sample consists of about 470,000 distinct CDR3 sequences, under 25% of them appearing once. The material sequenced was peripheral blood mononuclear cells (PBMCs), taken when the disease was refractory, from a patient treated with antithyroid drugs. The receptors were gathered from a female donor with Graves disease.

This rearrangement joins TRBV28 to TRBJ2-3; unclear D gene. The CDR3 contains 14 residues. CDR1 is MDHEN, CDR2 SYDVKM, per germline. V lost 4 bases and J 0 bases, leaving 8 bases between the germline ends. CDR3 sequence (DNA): TGTGCCAGCAGTTCCCTAACTAGCACAGATACGCAGTATTTT. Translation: CASSSLTSTDTQYF. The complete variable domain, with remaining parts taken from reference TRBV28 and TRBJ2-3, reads DVKVTQSSRYLVKRTGEKVFLECVQDMDHENMFWYRQDPGLGLRLIYFSYDVKMKEKGDIPEGYSVSREKKERFSLILESASTNQTSMYLCASSSLTSTDTQYFGPGTRLTVL.

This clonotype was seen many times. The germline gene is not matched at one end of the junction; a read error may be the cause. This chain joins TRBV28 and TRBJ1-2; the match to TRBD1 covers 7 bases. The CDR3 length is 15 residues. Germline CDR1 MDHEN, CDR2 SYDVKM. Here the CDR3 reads CASSSLDRAHYGYTF. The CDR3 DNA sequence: TGTGCCAGCAGTTCGCTCGACAGGGCTCACTACGGCTACACCTTC.

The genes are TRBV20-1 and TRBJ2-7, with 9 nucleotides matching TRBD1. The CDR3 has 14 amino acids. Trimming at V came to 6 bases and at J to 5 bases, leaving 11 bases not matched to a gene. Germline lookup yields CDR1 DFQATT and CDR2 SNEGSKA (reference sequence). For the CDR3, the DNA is TGCAGTGCCCATATCCCGAGACAGGGGGACGAGCAGTACTTC. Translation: CSAHIPRQGDEQYF.

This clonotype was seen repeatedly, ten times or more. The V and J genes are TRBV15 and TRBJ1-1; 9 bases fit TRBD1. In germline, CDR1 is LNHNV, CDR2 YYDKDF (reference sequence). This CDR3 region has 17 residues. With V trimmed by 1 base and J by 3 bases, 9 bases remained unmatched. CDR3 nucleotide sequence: TGTGCCACCAGCAGAGGCCGGACAGGGGACAGCGACACTGAAGCTTTCTTT. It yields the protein CATSRGRTGDSDTEAFF.

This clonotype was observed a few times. In DNA form, the CDR3 reads TGTGCCAGCAGTTTATCGACTAGCGGGCCCACCGGGGAGCTGTTTTTT. Translated: CASSLSTSGPTGELFF. The chain combines TRBV28 with TRBJ2-2, with TRBD2 matching over 10 bases. J gave up 4 bases and V 1 base, and 3 bases lay outside the gene matches. This CDR3 is built from 16 residues. Germline CDR1 reads MDHEN; CDR2 reads SYDVKM.

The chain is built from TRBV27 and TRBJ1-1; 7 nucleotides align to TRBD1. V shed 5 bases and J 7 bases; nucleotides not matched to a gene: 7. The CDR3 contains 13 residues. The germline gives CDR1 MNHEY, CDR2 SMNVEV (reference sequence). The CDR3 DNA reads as TGTGCCAGCAGTCCCCAGGGGGTCCTTGAAGCTTTCTTT. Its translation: CASSPQGVLEAFF.

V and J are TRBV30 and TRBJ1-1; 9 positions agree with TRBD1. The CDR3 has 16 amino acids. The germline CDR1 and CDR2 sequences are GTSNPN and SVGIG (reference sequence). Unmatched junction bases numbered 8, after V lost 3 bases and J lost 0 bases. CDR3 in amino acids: CAWREHRGPVNTEAFF. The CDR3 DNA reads TGTGCCTGGAGAGAGCACAGGGGGCCGGTGAACACTGAAGCTTTCTTT.

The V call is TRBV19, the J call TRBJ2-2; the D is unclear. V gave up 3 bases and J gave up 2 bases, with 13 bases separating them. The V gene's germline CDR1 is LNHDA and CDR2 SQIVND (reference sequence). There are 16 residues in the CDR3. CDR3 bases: TGTGCCAGTAGTATCGTTAGGAGACAAAACACCGGGGAGCTGTTTTTT. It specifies CASSIVRRQNTGELFF. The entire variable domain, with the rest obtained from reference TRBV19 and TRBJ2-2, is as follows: DGGITQSPKYLFRKEGQNVTLSCEQNLNHDAMYWYRQDPGQGLRLIYYSQIVNDFQKGDIAEGYSVSREKKESFPLTVTSAQKNPTAFYLCASSIVRRQNTGELFFGEGSRLTVL.

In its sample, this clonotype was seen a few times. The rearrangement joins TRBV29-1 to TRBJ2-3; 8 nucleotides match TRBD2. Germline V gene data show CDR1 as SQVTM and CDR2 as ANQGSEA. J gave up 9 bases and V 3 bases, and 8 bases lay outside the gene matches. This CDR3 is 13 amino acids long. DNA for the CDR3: TGCAGCGTTGAGACGGGAGGGCTGGAAACGCAGTATTTT. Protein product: CSVETGGLETQYF.

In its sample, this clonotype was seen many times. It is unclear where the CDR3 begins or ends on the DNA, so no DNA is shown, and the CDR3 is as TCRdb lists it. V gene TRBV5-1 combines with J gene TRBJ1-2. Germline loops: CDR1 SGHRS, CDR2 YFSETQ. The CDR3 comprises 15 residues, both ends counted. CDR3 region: CASSFVPAANYGYTF.